This entry lists 14 T cell receptor beta chains sequenced from one sample in a study of T cells after yellow fever vaccination. TCRdb reprocessed the 5' RACE reads via MiXCR and lists one record per CDR3 protein. The repertoire has about 580,000 distinct CDR3 sequences, less than 20% of them found once; the top ten carry 17%. Sequences were derived from PBMCs, sampled roughly 5 days after the first yellow fever vaccination. The receptors were sampled from a man aged 18 to 29 who received the YFV17D yellow fever vaccine.

There are a few counts of this clonotype. The V call is TRBV3-1, the J call TRBJ2-5, with D tentatively TRBD2 (5 bases). Germline CDR1 and CDR2: LGHDT and YNNKEL (reference sequence). The CDR3 runs to 15 residues. V was trimmed by 3 bases and J by 2 bases, leaving 13 bases between them. The CDR3 loop reads CASSQLLGPQETQYF. In DNA form, the CDR3 reads TGTGCCAGCAGCCAGTTACTAGGGCCTCAAGAGACCCAGTACTTC.

The sample holds a few counts of this clonotype. CDR3 sequence reads: CASPPGRETQYF. As DNA, the CDR3 is TGTGCCTCACCACCGGGAAGGGAGACCCAGTACTTC. The chain links TRBV18 to TRBJ2-5, with a possible D match to TRBD2 (5 bases). Trimming removed 11 bases at V and 5 bases at J, with 15 bases between. This CDR3 region has 12 residues. The V gene's germline CDR1 is KGHSH and CDR2 LQKENI. Looking up the rest from reference TRBV18 and TRBJ2-5 gives the full variable domain: NAGVMQNPRHLVRRRGQEARLRCSPMKGHSHVYWYRQLPEEGLKFMVYLQKENIIDESGMPKERFSAEFPKEGPSILRIQQVVRGDSAAYFCASPPGRETQYFGPGTRLLVL.

The rearrangement joins TRBV5-1 to TRBJ2-3; 7 bases align to TRBD2. From germline, CDR1 is SGHRS and CDR2 YFSETQ. CDR3 length equals 16 residues. With 6 bases clipped from V and 1 base from J, the junction kept 11 bases outside the gene matches. CDR3 loop: CASTLLSRGGTDTQYF. The CDR3 DNA reads as TGCGCCAGCACCCTTTTGAGCCGGGGGGGCACAGATACGCAGTATTTT.

V usage is TRBV20-1 and J usage is TRBJ1-2, with D uncertain. The germline CDR1 and CDR2 sequences are DFQATT and SNEGSKA (reference sequence). This CDR3 contains 14 residues. V was clipped by 3 bases and J by 1 base, with 12 bases between them. DNA for the CDR3: TGCAGTGCTAGGATTAGTCATTTTAACTATGGCTACACCTTC. Protein product: CSARISHFNYGYTF.

This clonotype was detected a few times. This chain joins TRBV20-1 and TRBJ2-1, with 8 bases matching TRBD2. Germline values: CDR1 DFQATT, CDR2 SNEGSKA (reference sequence). Trimming cost V 5 bases and J 1 base; bases outside gene matches: 7. This CDR3 comprises 15 residues. The chain's CDR3 is CSAPFPGGSYNEQFF. Written as DNA, the CDR3 is TGCAGTGCTCCTTTCCCGGGAGGGTCCTACAATGAGCAGTTCTTC.

This clonotype showed up just a few times. The chain links TRBV7-2 to TRBJ1-4; TRBD1 agrees at 9 bases. The CDR3 is 15 amino acids. Unmatched junction bases numbered 5, after V lost 3 bases and J lost 6 bases. The V gene's germline CDR1 is SGHTA and CDR2 FQGNSA. DNA of the CDR3: TGTGCCAGCAGCTTCAACAGGGGGCGCGATGAAAAACTGTTTTTT. This codes for CASSFNRGRDEKLFF.

There are a few counts of this clonotype. The rearrangement joins TRBV7-2 to TRBJ2-7; 12 nucleotides align to TRBD1. The germline CDR1 and CDR2 sequences are SGHTA and FQGNSA. The CDR3 extends over 15 amino acids. J lost 7 bases, V lost 3 bases, and 7 bases had no gene match. The CDR3 DNA follows: TGTGCCAGCAGCTTGTTGGGACAGGGGGCTGGGGAGCAGTACTTC. The encoded protein is CASSLLGQGAGEQYF.

This clonotype was seen only a few times. This chain uses TRBV5-1 with TRBJ2-3; D is unresolved. Per germline, CDR1 SGHRS and CDR2 YFSETQ. Trimming took 4 bases from V and 0 from J, leaving 12 bases between them. This CDR3 comprises 15 residues. The chain's CDR3 is CASSAGSSSTDTQYF. CDR3 sequence (DNA): TGCGCCAGCAGCGCAGGAAGTTCTAGCACAGATACGCAGTATTTT.

The J gene is TRBJ2-3, the V gene TRBV7-8; D gene uncertain. Germline assignment: CDR1 SGHVS and CDR2 FQNEAQ. V was clipped by 4 bases and J by 2 bases, with 10 bases between them. This CDR3 has 14 amino acids. DNA for the CDR3: TGTGCCAGCAGCTCGATGACAAACACAGATACGCAGTATTTT. Protein: CASSSMTNTDTQYF.

The rearrangement links TRBV6-6 to TRBJ1-1; D gene uncertain. Per germline, CDR1 MNHNY and CDR2 SVGAGI (reference sequence). Trimming removed 5 bases from V and 7 bases from J, with 8 bases in between. CDR3 length: 11 residues. CDR3 region: CASSGGIEAFF. CDR3 coding DNA: TGTGCCAGCAGTGGCGGGATTGAAGCTTTCTTT.

The J gene is TRBJ1-5, the V gene TRBV9; 7 bases are a match to TRBD1. In germline, CDR1 is SGDLS, CDR2 YYNGEE. V gave up 3 bases and J gave up 2 bases; unmatched junction bases: 5. The CDR3 runs 15 residues. In DNA, the CDR3 is TGTGCCAGCAGCGCTGAAGGACAGGGCAATCAGCCCCAGCATTTT. Its protein is CASSAEGQGNQPQHF.

This clonotype was seen ten or more times. J is TRBJ2-7 and V is TRBV28; unclear D gene. V was pared by 3 bases and J by 3 bases, with 9 bases between. Looked up from germline, CDR1 is MDHEN and CDR2 is SYDVKM. The CDR3 covers 13 residues. CDR3 sequence reads: CASSFGQDYEQYV. The CDR3 DNA sequence: TGTGCCAGCAGTTTCGGCCAGGACTACGAGCAGTACGTC.

This clonotype was counted ten times or more. This rearrangement joins TRBV20-1 to TRBJ2-1; 8 bases match TRBD2. The CDR3 is 15 residues long. Losses at the gene ends were 0 bases for V and 8 bases for J; bases not matched to a gene: 9. Germline V gene lookup returns CDR1 DFQATT and CDR2 SNEGSKA (reference sequence). CDR3 loop: CSARDTGGAVDEQFF. DNA of the CDR3: TGCAGTGCTAGAGATACCGGGGGGGCCGTCGATGAGCAGTTCTTC.

This clonotype was found a few times. This chain connects TRBV6-5 to TRBJ1-2, with 7 nucleotides matching TRBD1. CDR1 is MNHEY, CDR2 SVGAGI, per germline. There are 15 residues in the CDR3. The trim removed 1 base at V and 6 bases at J, leaving 8 bases unmatched. In DNA, the CDR3 is TGTGCCAGCAGTTACTGGGCGACAGGGTCTAATGGCTACACCTTC. This codes for CASSYWATGSNGYTF.